This record concerns one T cell receptor beta chain sequence. In the authors' workflow: Nucleated cell number was recorded as an estimate derived from reference gene primer amplification. The protocol was immunoSEQ multiplex PCR, while the TCRdb copy is restricted to in-frame clones and leaves out a portion. That table furnishes V, J and clone size, whereas the DNA furnished D and trimming. This repertoire shows hundreds of thousands of clones, 89% found once; its top ten account for 1.2%. Trimming took off 6 bases at V and 4 bases at J, with 11 bases between the two ends. CDR3 length equals 13 residues. The V gene's germline CDR1 is SGHTA and CDR2 FQGTGA. The source of the sample is a study of blood T cell repertoires in COVID-19. Study at large: Acute and convalescent COVID-19 specimens originated in the United States, Italy and Spain. PBMCs, B-cell-depleted T cells, or T cells were the source of the cDNA or gDNA that made up the material.

The chain uses TRBV7-3 and TRBJ2-3; TRBD2 might be the D (5 bases). This receptor was taken from a man in his forties with acute or convalescent COVID-19. The specimen sequenced was peripheral blood. The CDR3 coding sequence is TGTGCCAGCAGTTTGACTAATTCAGATACGCAGTATTTT. As protein: CASSLTNSDTQYF.